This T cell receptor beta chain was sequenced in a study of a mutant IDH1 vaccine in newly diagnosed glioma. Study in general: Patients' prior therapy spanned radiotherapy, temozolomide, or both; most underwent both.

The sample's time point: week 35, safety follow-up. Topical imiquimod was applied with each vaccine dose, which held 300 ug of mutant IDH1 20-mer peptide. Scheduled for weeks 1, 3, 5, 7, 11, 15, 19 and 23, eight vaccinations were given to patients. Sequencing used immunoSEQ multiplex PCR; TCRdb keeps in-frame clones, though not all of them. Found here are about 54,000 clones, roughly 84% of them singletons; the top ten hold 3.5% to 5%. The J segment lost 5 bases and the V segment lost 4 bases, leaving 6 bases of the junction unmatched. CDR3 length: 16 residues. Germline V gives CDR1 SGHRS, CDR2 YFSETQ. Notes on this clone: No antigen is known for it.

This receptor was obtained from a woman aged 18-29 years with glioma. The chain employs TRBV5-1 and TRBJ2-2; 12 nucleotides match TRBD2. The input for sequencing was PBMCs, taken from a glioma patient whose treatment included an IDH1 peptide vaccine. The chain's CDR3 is CASSRGLAGSTGELFF. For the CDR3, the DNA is TGCGCCAGCAGCCGAGGACTAGCGGGATCGACCGGGGAGCTGTTTTTT.